This T cell receptor (beta chain) was sequenced during a study of regulatory T cells in long-lasting Graves disease. Time point specified: persistent/refractory GD, antithyroid drugs over 5 years with positive TRAb. RNA from PBMCs was the source of the TCR library. Through Arm-PCR of CDR3 regions and iRepertoire HTBI primers, TCR beta libraries were built. In TCRdb, the multiplex PCR reads were re-called with MiXCR into one record per CDR3 protein. Of about 290,000 distinct CDR3 sequences in the sample, 22% were seen once. V was clipped by 1 base and J by 2 bases, with 10 bases between them. There are 16 residues in the CDR3. CDR1 SGHRS and CDR2 YFSETQ come from the germline V gene.

The J gene is TRBJ2-6, the V gene TRBV5-1; a weak D match, TRBD1 (6 bases). The sample consisted of peripheral blood mononuclear cells (PBMCs), taken when the disease was refractory, from a patient treated with antithyroid drugs. The clonotype originates from a female donor with Graves disease. The CDR3 is CASSLSEGAGANVLTF. In DNA, the CDR3 is TGCGCCAGCAGCTTGAGTGAGGGGGCTGGGGCCAACGTCCTGACTTTC. The whole variable domain, remainder taken from reference TRBV5-1 and TRBJ2-6, is KAGVTQTPRYLIKTRGQQVTLSCSPISGHRSVSWYQQTPGQGLQFLFEYFSETQRNKGNFPGRFSGRQFSNSRSEMNVSTLELGDSALYLCASSLSEGAGANVLTFGAGSRLTVL.